The sequence of this TCR beta chain was determined in a study of sequential checkpoint blockade in melanoma. The CDR3 is made up of 16 amino acids. Deletions cut 1 base from V and 0 bases from J, with 13 bases between. Germline V gene lookup returns CDR1 MGHRA and CDR2 YSYEKL. This sample's treatment: randomized to nivolumab then ipilimumab (arm A) or the reverse (arm B). DNA-damaging chemotherapy had not been given to any patient beforehand. The table came from immunoSEQ multiplex PCR; TCRdb's copy has only in-frame clones and leaves some out. The top ten hold 8.1% of the sample, which has around 6,300 clones, around 26% seen once.

The receptor's source is a human donor with melanoma. This sequence joins TRBV4-1 and TRBJ2-7, with D unclear. The starting material was tumor tissue (inferred from file names), obtained from a patient given nivolumab and ipilimumab in sequence. The CDR3, as DNA: TGCGCCAGCAGCCAAGCTTTGACACTCAGCTCCTACGAGCAGTACTTC. Residues: CASSQALTLSSYEQYF.